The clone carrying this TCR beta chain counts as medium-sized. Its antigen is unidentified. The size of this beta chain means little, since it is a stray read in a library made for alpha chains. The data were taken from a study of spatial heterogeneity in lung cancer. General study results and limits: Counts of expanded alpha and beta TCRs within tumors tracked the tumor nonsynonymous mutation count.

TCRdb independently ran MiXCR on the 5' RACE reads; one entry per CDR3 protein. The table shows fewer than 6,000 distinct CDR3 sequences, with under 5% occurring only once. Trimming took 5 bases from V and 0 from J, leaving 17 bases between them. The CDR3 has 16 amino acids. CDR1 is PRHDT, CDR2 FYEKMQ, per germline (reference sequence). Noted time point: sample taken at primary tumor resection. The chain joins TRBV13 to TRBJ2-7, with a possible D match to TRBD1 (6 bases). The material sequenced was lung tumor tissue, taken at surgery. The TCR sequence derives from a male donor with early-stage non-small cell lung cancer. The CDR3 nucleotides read TGTGCCAGCAGCCGTTCGACAGGCCGGAGCTCCTACGAGCAGTACTTC. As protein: CASSRSTGRSSYEQYF.